The TCR beta chain described here comes from a study of blood T cell repertoires in COVID-19 (dated by TCRdb to the early 2020s). General notes on the study: Samples from collaborators originated in the United States, Italy and Spain and spanned both the acute and convalescent phases of COVID-19. Where available, HLA class I and class II types were taken from metadata supplied by the sample provider and were not determined by assay-based typing. The repertoires were released in a freely available public database intended as a resource for research on the immune response to SARS-CoV-2. The samples were drawn from two sources: the first 160 participants of the ongoing ImmuneRACE study, and 1,200 or so subjects contributed by 6 global collaborators. The material from the prospective study consisted of cDNA or gDNA derived from T cells, B-cell-depleted T cells, or PBMCs. Deeply sampled blood TCRbeta repertoires from subjects exposed to, actively infected with, or recovered from COVID-19 were included in the dataset. The sample metadata nearly always contained a de-identified subject ID, COVID-19 status, age in years and sex. The paper as a whole reports these results and caveats: How much clinical and demographic metadata was included differed by source and by participant, and the metadata was provided uncurated.

TCRbeta CDR3 regions were amplified from genomic DNA by means of the immunoSEQ Assay, a bias-controlled multiplex PCR. The source study handled its data this way. The number of nucleated cells in each sample was estimated by amplification of reference gene primers within the assay. Sequence reads were collapsed and filtered to measure the absolute abundance of every unique TCRbeta CDR3 rearrangement. For each sample, productive Simpson clonality was calculated by taking the square root of Simpson's diversity index across productive rearrangements. TCRdb provides this immuneACCESS table in a form limited to in-frame rearrangements. Some clones are lacking; in checked studies, under half of them reflect an unresolved V gene, and why the rest are absent is not known. V and J calls plus clone size are reproduced from that table; the DNA served to infer D and trimming. This sample lists some 19,000 clones; 89% were detected once. The ten largest clones represent about 12% of the sample.

Each collaborating institution followed its own protocols to collect whole blood in K2EDTA tubes. For TCRbeta analysis, collaborators shipped samples in one of three forms: frozen whole blood, isolated PBMCs, or DNA extracted from either of those sample types. A remark on this clone: No antigen is known for it. The sample holds no much larger clone one base away, and base qualities are not on file.

The specimen was peripheral blood. This TCR was recovered from a man in his 60s with active COVID-19.

The DNA sequence is TGTGCCAGCAGGTCCCTGGACAGCTCCTACAATGAGCAGTTCTTC. Its amino acids are CASRSLDSSYNEQFF. Here the chain combines TRBV27 and TRBJ2-1, and possibly TRBD1, on 6 matching bases. From a lookup of the germline V gene (reference sequence), CDR1 and CDR2 are MNHEY and SMNVEV. The CDR3 covers 15 residues, taking in both the cysteine and the phenylalanine. Only the CDR3 DNA stays, 45 bases, in frame from base 1. The V end loses 6 bases and the J end loses 0 bases, and a stretch of 12 bases separates them.